This is a list of T cell receptor beta chains from one sample in a study of blood T cell repertoires in COVID-19. This table comes from immunoSEQ multiplex PCR, and its TCRdb copy is limited to in-frame clones, with some not included. The sample includes about 55,000 clones, 82% of them seen just once. Specimen: peripheral blood. Every receptor here comes from a human donor in a cohort sampled during active or convalescent COVID-19. CDR3s include the opening cysteine and the closing phenylalanine or tryptophan. A D gene is named only where the DNA matches it firmly.

TRBD1,TRBJ2-5,TRBV6-1,CASSERGQGKETQYF
NA,TRBJ2-3,TRBV24-1,CATSVRGGDTQYF
NA,TRBJ2-3,TRBV5-6,CASSTTGGDTQYF
NA,TRBJ1-5,TRBV19,CASSMSGSNQPQHF
NA,TRBJ1-1,TRBV7-2,CASSLSRLEAFF
TRBD2,TRBJ2-1,TRBV4-2,CASSQGATSGEGEQFF
TRBD1,TRBJ2-7,TRBV7-7,CASSLEAGTGIYEQYF
NA,TRBJ1-4,TRBV5-1,CASSLNRNEEAFF
NA,TRBJ2-7,TRBV7-6,CASSLALGLTYEQYF
NA,TRBJ1-2,TRBV5-1,CASSFFAGEYGYTF
TRBD2,TRBJ2-3,TRBV14,CASSLKRGSNTDTQYF
TRBD1,TRBJ1-2,TRBV5-3,CARSGPGQVLGYTF
TRBD1,TRBJ1-5,TRBV7-2,CASSLRQGSNQPQHF
NA,TRBJ1-4,TRBV4-2,CPHHSCRGSEKLFF
TRBD1,TRBJ2-3,TRBV18,CASSPLGQGGTDTQYF
TRBD1,TRBJ2-7,TRBV10-3,CAISSTGGGQGASYEQYF
NA,TRBJ1-1,TRBV14,CASSQDSVPPRSEAFF
NA,TRBJ1-2,TRBV5-6,CASSLYGDYGYTF
NA,TRBJ1-5,TRBV27,CASSLSGGSEPQHF
NA,TRBJ1-1,TRBV6-5,CASSISGANTEAFF
TRBD2,TRBJ2-2,TRBV4-1,CASSPASGGDTGELFF
TRBD2,TRBJ2-1,TRBV9,CASSALAGHSYNEQFF
TRBD1,TRBJ1-1,TRBV27,CASSLTGTGPRGLNTEAFF
TRBD2,TRBJ2-7,TRBV5-4,CASSVSTSGGDYEQYF
TRBD2,TRBJ2-2,TRBV14,CASSGPGTSGTGELFF
TRBD1,TRBJ1-5,TRBV27,CASSRNRGTQPQHF
TRBD1,TRBJ2-5,TRBV19,CASSPRTGHRLGTQYF
TRBD1,TRBJ1-3,TRBV9,CASSETGGRNTIYF
NA,TRBJ2-7,TRBV4-3,CASSQEGGRKTYEQYF
NA,TRBJ2-4,TRBV7-3,CASSLTAGGNIQYF
NA,TRBJ2-1,TRBV9,CASSVGGTYNEQFF
NA,TRBJ2-1,TRBV21-1,CASKTSGDLYNEQFF